The present T cell receptor beta chain was sequenced within a study of monozygotic twins with inflammatory bowel disease (dated by TCRdb to the late 2010s). About the full investigation: A total of some 30 monozygotic twin pairs were included in the full study, comprising nine German pairs (four IBD-concordant, five IBD-discordant) and 19 IBD-discordant Danish pairs. Disease-associated traits were sought mainly through comparisons between IBD patients and their genetically identical healthy co-twins within discordant pairs. Each individual had, on average, about 151 000 unique TCRalpha sequences and 181 000 unique TCRbeta sequences available for analysis.

Sequences SGHRS (CDR1) and YFSETQ (CDR2) are obtained from the germline V gene. Inclusive of the bounding cysteine and phenylalanine, the CDR3 is 16 residues long. No nucleotide data were recorded. From each donor, a roughly 2.5 ml peripheral blood sample was collected into PAXgene tubes and stored at -80 degrees C. Without any T cell sorting, total RNA was extracted from whole blood using the PAXgene blood miRNA kit on an automated QIAcube. Peripheral blood from monozygotic twin pairs who were concordant or discordant for inflammatory bowel disease underwent deep TCRalpha and TCRbeta repertoire profiling using unique molecular barcoding. Smoking habits were recorded for all twin pairs, and individuals were classified as current, former or never smokers. Library generation was performed with 5' RACE. For each TCR library, 3,500 to 4,500 ng of total RNA was used. For each sample, cDNA was synthesized in eight separate reactions using SMARTScribe reverse transcriptase. During cDNA synthesis, template switching introduced unique molecular identifiers that contained a 6-nucleotide sample barcode. TCRalpha and TCRbeta cDNA was amplified by two nested PCRs of roughly 15 and 9 cycles, with bead purification after each PCR. Before amplification, the cDNA was treated with uracil DNA-glycosylase and purified using the QIAquick PCR purification kit. The second PCR was the step at which Illumina TruSeq-compatible adapters and sample-specific barcodes were added. Library quality and concentration were assessed using TapeStation and Qubit, and approximately 5 ng of each library was pooled. Pooled libraries were sequenced on an Illumina HiSeq2500 single-index Rapid Run with 2 x 100 bp reads and custom sequencing primers. In the source study's methods: UMI-based consensus assembly with MiGEC version 1.2.6 was used to correct PCR and sequencing errors. MiXCR version 2.1.1 was used for V(D)J alignment, clonotype assembly and CDR3 extraction. Normalisation of gene usage, clonotype sharing and MAIT/NKT TCR abundance was achieved by analysing the top 1000, 10 000 and 20 000 clonotypes per sample. After downsampling to 27 000 UMIs, diversity was calculated as the inverse Simpson index using the vegan R package. Paired Mann-Whitney U tests on discordant twin pairs were used, with Benjamini-Hochberg multiple-testing correction. After TCRdb reprocessed the reads, each CDR3 protein sequence was kept as one row, without DNA. The V and J calls, along with clone size, are taken from TCRdb and not from the paper's own processing. The table held for this sample gives around 200,000 distinct CDR3 sequences. The leading ten clones occupy approximately 1.5% of the sample.

Of note for this clonotype: Which antigen it targets is not known.

General findings and caveats noted by the study authors: Because patients received different immunosuppressive treatments, the repertoires may have picked up extra background noise and variability between individuals. No single strong signal or clonotype linked to IBD turned up in the results, so the idea that one exists was not supported. TCRbeta repertoire diversity, by inverse Simpson index, was decreased in IBD patients compared with their healthy co-twins. Distinction between different T cell subtypes could not be achieved in the analysis. Compared with healthy twins, IBD patients had fewer clonotypes in common with other individuals, a difference most pronounced in patients showing signs of disease activity. Concordant and discordant twins showed no difference in repertoire similarity, possibly because of limited statistical power.

The chain couples TRBV5-1 to TRBJ2-2; TCRdb proposes TRBD2, but this gene call is untestable without DNA. Sequences were obtained from blood. This TCR was sampled from a human donor with ulcerative colitis or Crohn's disease, or a healthy co-twin of an affected twin (not recorded which). The CDR3 is CASSLVAGANTGELFF.